This T cell receptor (beta chain) was recovered during a study of blood T cell repertoires in COVID-19. The method was immunoSEQ multiplex PCR; TCRdb's version includes in-frame clones alone and lacks a portion of them. The data contain over 70,000 clones, about 88% of them singletons. In this sample, this clone turned up a few times. Other DNA sequences in the same sample also yield this CDR3. Trimming removed 1 base from V and 4 bases from J; junction bases left unmatched: 4. Germline lookup yields CDR1 SNHLY and CDR2 FYNNEI. The CDR3 loop spans 15 amino acids. This receptor was identified in a man in his 60s with COVID-19, enrolled during active disease. The rearrangement uses TRBV2 and TRBJ1-5, with 7 bases lining up with TRBD1. The specimen was peripheral blood. The CDR3 region has the DNA TGTGCCAGCAGTGAAGAGGGGGCCGATAATCAGCCCCAGCATTTT. Residues: CASSEEGADNQPQHF.